What follows are 21 T cell receptor beta chains derived from one specimen sequenced in a study of T cell repertoires in cytomegalovirus infection. TCRdb re-analysed the reads in MiXCR, keeping a single row per CDR3 protein. The data hold around 170,000 distinct CDR3 sequences, with approximately 17% observed a single time. Sequenced: CD8+ T cells from PBMCs. These receptors originate from a human donor in good health (CMV status not recorded). Some clones in this sample may be carry-over from other donors' samples.

Remarks on this clonotype: One end of the junction is discordant with germline, which a read error may explain. The chain carries TRBV7-3 and TRBJ1-2; a possible D gene is TRBD1 (6 bases). This CDR3 has 15 residues. Germline loops: CDR1 SGHTA, CDR2 FQGTGA. The CDR3 is CASSYSGTSVVGYTF. The DNA of the CDR3 is TGTGCGAGCAGCTACTCCGGGACATCGGTCGTTGGCTACACCTTC.

This rearrangement joins TRBV7-2 to TRBJ2-1; 14 bases map to TRBD2. V shed 4 bases, J shed 9 bases, and the junction held 8 bases outside the gene matches. CDR3 length: 16 amino acids. Germline CDR1 SGHTA, CDR2 FQGNSA. The CDR3 is CASSYLGLAGVREQFF. CDR3 DNA sequence: TGTGCCAGCAGCTATCTGGGACTAGCGGGAGTTCGTGAGCAGTTCTTC.

The table lists this clonotype with a few counts. This sequence joins TRBV6-2 or TRBV6-3 and TRBJ1-1, with TRBD1 matching 9 bases. This CDR3 is 17 amino acids long. Trimming removed 0 bases from V and 5 bases from J; junction bases left unmatched: 10. Germline V CDR1 and CDR2: MNHEY, SVGEGT. The CDR3: CASSYSLADRGETEAFF. The CDR3, as DNA: TGTGCCAGCAGTTACTCCCTCGCCGACAGGGGGGAAACTGAAGCTTTCTTT.

The chain couples TRBV28 to TRBJ1-1; possible D gene TRBD1, 6 bases. CDR1 is MDHEN, CDR2 SYDVKM, per germline. Trimming cost V 1 base and J 8 bases, with 11 bases left between them. This CDR3 is built from 13 residues. The CDR3 reads CASSLSGAREAFF. CDR3 sequence (DNA): TGTGCCAGCAGTTTATCGGGGGCCAGGGAAGCTTTCTTT.

This chain connects TRBV12-3 or TRBV12-4 to TRBJ1-1, with unresolved D. There are 15 residues in the CDR3. The germline V and J ends were trimmed by 6 bases and 8 bases, with 22 bases remaining between them. The CDR3: CASRVLSRVRYEAFF. The CDR3 DNA sequence: TGTGCCAGCAGAGTCCTTAGTAGGGTTAGGTACGAAGCTTTCTTT.

The chain carries TRBV7-6 and TRBJ2-7; D may be TRBD1 or TRBD2 (5 bases each). CDR3 length: 16 residues. The V gene lost 4 bases and the J gene lost 0 bases, with 16 bases spanning the gap. The germline V gene has CDR1 SGHVS and CDR2 FNYEAQ. The CDR3 DNA reads TGTGCCAGCAGCTCCCCCATTCGAGGGGTCTCCTACGAGCAGTACTTC. Its translation is CASSSPIRGVSYEQYF.

The chain combines TRBV6-2 or TRBV6-3 with TRBJ2-1; 9 bases agree with TRBD2. V shed 6 bases and J 4 bases; nucleotides not matched to a gene: 10. The germline V gene encodes CDR1 MNHEY and CDR2 SVGEGT. The CDR3 extends over 16 amino acids. The CDR3 spells CASREPGLASYNEQFF. The CDR3 DNA reads as TGTGCCAGCAGAGAACCGGGACTAGCTTCTTACAATGAGCAGTTCTTC.

The gene calls are TRBV7-8 and TRBJ2-2; 7 positions match TRBD1. The CDR3 sequence is 14 residues long. CDR1 and CDR2 (germline): SGHVS, FQNEAQ. Germline trimming cut 5 bases from V and 6 bases from J; bases unmatched to any gene: 6. DNA for the CDR3: TGTGCCAGCAGCAAAAGCAGGGGGTCCGGGGAGCTGTTTTTT. It specifies CASSKSRGSGELFF.

This clonotype was detected only a few times. The J gene is TRBJ2-1, the V gene TRBV7-9; either TRBD1 or TRBD2 may supply D (6 bases each). The CDR3 length is 15 residues. CDR1 is SEHNR, CDR2 FQNEAQ, per germline (reference sequence). The V end lost 1 base, the J end lost 5 bases, and 12 bases lay between the germline ends. CDR3 sequence reads: CASSLEERGDNEQFF. Here the CDR3 DNA reads TGTGCCAGCAGCTTAGAGGAGAGGGGGGACAATGAGCAGTTCTTC.

Comments on this clonotype: The junction does not match germline at one end; this may be a read error. V is TRBV6-2 or TRBV6-3 and J is TRBJ2-7; the D gene could be TRBD1 or TRBD2 (5 bases each). Germline V lookup: CDR1 MNHEY, CDR2 SVGEGT. The CDR3 runs to 14 residues. CDR3 loop: CDSSLWGPSYEQYF. CDR3 sequence (DNA): TGTGACAGCAGTTTATGGGGACCCTCCTACGAGCAGTACTTC.

Only a few counts were recorded for this clonotype. V and J are TRBV11-2 and TRBJ2-7, with D tentatively TRBD1 (5 bases). V was shortened by 5 bases and J by 4 bases, with 15 bases between the two germline ends. Germline CDR1 reads SGHAT; CDR2 reads FQNNGV. This CDR3 spans 14 amino acids. CDR3 in amino acids: CASSHSGRAYEQYF. The CDR3 DNA is TGTGCCAGCAGCCACAGTGGCAGGGCTTACGAGCAGTACTTC. The variable domain in full, completed from reference TRBV11-2 and TRBJ2-7, reads EAGVAQSPRYKIIEKRQSVAFWCNPISGHATLYWYQQILGQGPKLLIQFQNNGVVDDSQLPKDRFSAERLKGVDSTLKIQPAKLEDSAVYLCASSHSGRAYEQYFGPGTRLTVT.

This clonotype was seen only a few times. The chain couples TRBV25-1 to TRBJ1-1, with 7 bases identical to TRBD1. V shed 3 bases and J 4 bases; nucleotides not matched to a gene: 11. This CDR3 region has 16 residues. Per the germline V gene, CDR1 is MGHDK and CDR2 is SYGVNS. The CDR3 here is CASSEHPTGLSTEAFF. Here the CDR3 DNA reads TGTGCCAGCAGTGAGCATCCGACAGGGTTAAGCACTGAAGCTTTCTTT.

The V and J genes are TRBV7-3 and TRBJ2-5; D perhaps matches TRBD2 (5 bases). V was trimmed by 4 bases and J by 5 bases, leaving 17 bases between them. There are 15 residues in the CDR3. Per the germline V gene, CDR1 is SGHTA and CDR2 is FQGTGA. CDR3 sequence (DNA): TGTGCCAGCAGCTCCACCCCCCGGGCGGGCGAGACCCAGTACTTC. It specifies CASSSTPRAGETQYF. The variable domain in full, with the rest retrieved from reference TRBV7-3 and TRBJ2-5, is GAGVSQTPSNKVTEKGKYVELRCDPISGHTALYWYRQSLGQGPEFLIYFQGTGAADDSGLPNDRFFAVRPEGSVSTLKIQRTERGDSAVYLCASSSTPRAGETQYFGPGTRLLVL.

A few counts support this clonotype. The gene calls are TRBV29-1 and TRBJ2-1, with 8 bases identical to TRBD2. CDR1 is SQVTM and CDR2 is ANQGSEA in the germline V gene. With 3 bases clipped from V and 8 bases from J, the junction kept 18 bases outside the gene matches. This CDR3 has 17 amino acids. This chain's CDR3 is CSVETTRQREIGDEQFF. For the CDR3, the DNA is TGCAGCGTTGAGACCACGCGCCAGCGGGAGATAGGAGATGAGCAGTTCTTC.

The chain has TRBV12-3 or TRBV12-4 and TRBJ2-7, with D possibly TRBD1 on 5 matching bases. V was shortened by 5 bases and J by 2 bases, with 13 bases between the two germline ends. This CDR3 has 14 amino acids. CDR3: CASSRNRLTYEQYF. The CDR3 coding sequence is TGTGCCAGCAGTCGTAACAGGCTGACCTACGAGCAGTACTTC.

The rearrangement uses TRBV19 and TRBJ2-7; 9 bases map to TRBD2. V dropped 3 bases and J dropped 2; count of bases not matched to a gene: 5. Germline V gives CDR1 LNHDA, CDR2 SQIVND (reference sequence). The CDR3 has 15 amino acids. The chain's CDR3 is CASSISSGDAYEQYF. The CDR3 DNA reads TGTGCCAGTAGTATCTCTAGCGGGGATGCCTACGAGCAGTACTTC.

There are a few counts of this clonotype. The chain has TRBV6-2 or TRBV6-3 and TRBJ2-2; TRBD1 aligns across 11 bases. The V gene's germline CDR1 is MNHEY and CDR2 SVGEGT. This CDR3 is built from 14 residues. The ends lost 6 bases at V and 7 bases at J; junction bases unmatched: 4. The CDR3 bases are TGTGCCAGCAGAGGACAGGGGGCCGTCGGGGAGCTGTTTTTT. Its translation is CASRGQGAVGELFF.

At least ten counts were recorded for this clonotype. The chain carries TRBV7-9 and TRBJ2-7; D not certain. The CDR3 is 14 amino acids. The V gene's germline CDR1 is SEHNR and CDR2 FQNEAQ (reference sequence). V lost 5 bases and J 9 bases, leaving 20 bases between the germline ends. The CDR3, as DNA: TGTGCCAGCAGCGAGTTGGGTAGTACGGCAGGGCAGTACTTC. It specifies CASSELGSTAGQYF.

This clonotype showed up many times. The genes are TRBV7-6 and TRBJ2-1; D might be TRBD1 or TRBD2, each matching 5 bases. Germline CDR1 SGHVS, CDR2 FNYEAQ. CDR3 length: 15 amino acids. V lost 4 bases to trimming and J lost 0 bases, with 10 bases between them. The CDR3 region is CASSSGTLSYNEQFF. The CDR3 nucleotides read TGTGCCAGCAGCTCCGGGACCCTCTCCTACAATGAGCAGTTCTTC.

This clonotype was recorded a few times. This chain connects TRBV7-2 to TRBJ2-1, with 8 nucleotides matching TRBD2. The junction had 4 bases not matched to a gene; V was cut back by 6 bases and J by 3 bases. The CDR3 runs 14 residues. Germline V gives CDR1 SGHTA, CDR2 FQGNSA. The CDR3 protein is CASRTSALYNEQFF. For the CDR3, the DNA is TGTGCCAGCAGGACTAGCGCACTCTACAATGAGCAGTTCTTC.

This clonotype has a handful of counts. The gene calls are TRBV7-2 and TRBJ1-6; no reliable D call. The length of the CDR3 is 16 residues. V lost 4 bases, J lost 0 bases, and 10 bases lay in between. CDR1 is SGHTA and CDR2 is FQGNSA in the germline V gene. The CDR3: CASSSVSGSYNSPLHF. CDR3 sequence (DNA): TGTGCCAGCAGCTCAGTTTCCGGCTCCTATAATTCACCCCTCCACTTT.